The source of this T cell receptor (beta chain) is a study of PD-1 blockade in classical Hodgkin lymphoma. Study-wide points: Newly diagnosed patients had diversity similar to the baseline diversity of complete responders.

In regard to this clone: Its antigen is currently unknown.

Exposure to brentuximab vedotin varied, and each patient had relapsed following autologous stem cell transplantation. TCRdb's table, derived via immunoSEQ multiplex PCR, lists solely in-frame clones and lacks some. Of 40,000 to 55,000 clones listed, around nine tenths were seen once; the top ten hold roughly 10%. After removal of 8 bases from V and 8 bases from J, the junction contained 5 bases not matched to a gene. The CDR3 is 13 residues long. Germline V gene sequence: CDR1 MNHEY, CDR2 SVGAGI. The gene calls are TRBV6-5 and TRBJ2-3; the match to TRBD2 covers 12 bases. The receptor comes from a human donor with classical Hodgkin lymphoma. The source was peripheral blood mononuclear cells (PBMCs), collected at baseline. In nucleotides, the CDR3 is TGTGCCAGCCTCGCACTAGCGGGAGGTACGCAGTATTTT. Encoded protein: CASLALAGGTQYF.